A selection of T cell receptor beta chains follows, all from one sample in a study of OX40 agonist ivuxolimab in advanced cancers. The method was immunoSEQ multiplex PCR; TCRdb's version includes in-frame clones alone and lacks a portion of them. The sample has about 27,000 clones; around 83% are singletons. The sequenced sample was CD4+ or CD8+ T cells sorted from blood, obtained in a trial of the OX40 agonist ivuxolimab. The source is an adult with an advanced solid tumor such as melanoma, head and neck, liver or kidney cancer. CDR3s include the opening cysteine and the closing phenylalanine or tryptophan. A D gene is named only where the DNA matches it firmly. Clone size, where shown, is once, few, many, or a class for clones that have expanded.

d_call	v_call	clone_size	cdr3_length	j_call	cdr3_nt	cdr3_aa
-	TRBV10-3	once	14	TRBJ2-2	TGTGCCATCAGTGATCTTGGTTACACCGGGGAGCTGTTTTTT	CAISDLGYTGELFF
-	TRBV4-1	-	15	TRBJ1-1	TGCGCCAGCAGCCAAGATGGTGCAGGCTGGACTGAAGCTTTCTTT	CASSQDGAGWTEAFF
-	TRBV29-1	once	13	TRBJ2-7	TGCAGCGTCGAAGGGGACAACTCCTACGAGCAGTACTTC	CSVEGDNSYEQYF
-	TRBV6-1	-	15	TRBJ1-5	TGTGCCAGCAGCGCCGGGGGGGGCGGCAATCAGCCCCAGCATTTT	CASSAGGGGNQPQHF
-	TRBV9	-	14	TRBJ2-2	TGTGCCAGCAGCCTCACGACTGGCACCGGGGAGCTGTTTTTT	CASSLTTGTGELFF
TRBD2	TRBV9	-	14	TRBJ2-3	TGTGCCAGCAGCGGGACTAGCGGGATGGATACGCAGTATTTT	CASSGTSGMDTQYF
TRBD2	TRBV4-3	-	16	TRBJ2-7	TGCGCCAGCAGCCAAGACCTAGCGGGGGCCTCCTACGAGCAGTACTTC	CASSQDLAGASYEQYF
-	TRBV29-1	-	11	TRBJ1-2	TGCAGCGTCAAGACCGGGGATGGCTACACCTTC	CSVKTGDGYTF
-	TRBV30	-	14	TRBJ2-5	TGTGCCTGGCTATCGCCTGGGGCGAAAGAGACCCAGTACTTC	CAWLSPGAKETQYF
TRBD2	TRBV10-3	-	16	TRBJ2-7	TGTGCCATCAGTGAGTCTCGGGGGGTAAACCCCTACGAGCAGTACTTC	CAISESRGVNPYEQYF
-	TRBV6-6	-	16	TRBJ2-2	TGTGCCAGCAGTTATTTACAGGTGACGAACACCGGGGAGCTGTTTTTT	CASSYLQVTNTGELFF
TRBD2	TRBV9	few	15	TRBJ2-1	TGTGCCAGCACCCAAGGGGAGGGCCGGAGGAATGAGCAGTTCTTC	CASTQGEGRRNEQFF
TRBD2	TRBV27	-	15	TRBJ2-3	TGTGCCAGCAGTTACAGCGGGGGGAGCACAGATACGCAGTATTTT	CASSYSGGSTDTQYF
-	TRBV15	-	13	TRBJ2-1	TGTGCCACCAGCAGAGTCAGGTACAATGAGCAGTTCTTC	CATSRVRYNEQFF
-	TRBV9	-	14	TRBJ1-1	TGTGCCAGCAGCGTAGGAGGAATGAACACTGAAGCTTTCTTT	CASSVGGMNTEAFF
TRBD1	TRBV6-1	-	18	TRBJ1-1	TGTGCCAGCAGTGAATGGGATACAGGGGGCAAGAAGAACACTGAAGCTTTCTTT	CASSEWDTGGKKNTEAFF
-	TRBV7-6	once	14	TRBJ2-7	TGTGCCAGCAGCCCGGGACCGCTGACCTACGAGCAGTACTTC	CASSPGPLTYEQYF
-	TRBV30	-	11	TRBJ1-1	TGTGCCTGGAACAAGAACACTGAAGCTTTCTTT	CAWNKNTEAFF
-	TRBV19	-	14	TRBJ2-7	TGTGCCAGTAGTCCATGGGACGGTCCCTACGAGCAGTACTTC	CASSPWDGPYEQYF
-	TRBV27	-	12	TRBJ2-7	TGTGCCAGTAGCGACACAGGGCACGAGCAGTACTTC	CASSDTGHEQYF
-	TRBV10-1	-	19	TRBJ2-7	TGCGCCAGCAGTGACTCCAAACAGTCTTCGGGGACAAATCCCAACGAGCAGTACTTC	CASSDSKQSSGTNPNEQYF
-	TRBV28	-	14	TRBJ1-2	TGTGCCAGCAGTTGGGGCAGGGGCGCGCATGGCTACACCTTC	CASSWGRGAHGYTF
TRBD2	TRBV28	-	15	TRBJ2-7	TGTGCCAGCAGCCTCCCCGGAGCGGGGGCCTACGAGCAGTACTTC	CASSLPGAGAYEQYF